The present TCR beta chain was sequenced within a study of blood T cell repertoires in COVID-19 (dated by TCRdb to the early 2020s). Notes on the research overall: Samples from collaborators originated in the United States, Italy and Spain and spanned both the acute and convalescent phases of COVID-19. Where HLA class I and class II types were available, the types were taken from metadata supplied by the sample provider, not from assay-based typing. The prospective study material was composed of cDNA or gDNA derived from T cells, B-cell-depleted T cells, or PBMCs. Samples were obtained from the ongoing ImmuneRACE study (first 160 participants) and from some 1,300 subjects provided by 6 global collaborators. A de-identified subject ID, COVID-19 status, age in years and sex were almost always included in the sample metadata. The repertoires were made available in a free public database intended to serve as a resource for research on the immune response to SARS-CoV-2. The dataset comprised deeply sampled blood TCRbeta repertoires from subjects exposed to, actively infected with, or recovered from COVID-19. The full study reports these points: How much clinical and demographic metadata was included differed by source and by participant, and the metadata was provided uncurated.

The V end loses 0 bases and the J end loses 5 bases, and a stretch of 16 bases separates them. The CDR3 sequence holds 16 residues, the cysteine and phenylalanine included. CDR3 DNA only is kept here, 48 bases in frame from base 1. CDR1 and CDR2 are drawn from the germline V gene: SNHLY, FYNNEI. At one collaborating source in Seattle, patients were enrolled during active infection and were followed longitudinally through the course of disease. Each collaborating institution followed its own protocols to collect whole blood in K2EDTA tubes. For TCRbeta analysis, collaborators shipped samples as frozen whole blood, isolated PBMCs, or DNA extracted from either of those sample types. As regards this clone: Its binding antigen is unknown. No base qualities exist here, and no much larger clone lies one base off it.

TCRbeta CDR3 regions were amplified from genomic DNA by means of the immunoSEQ Assay, a bias-controlled multiplex PCR. The authors' analysis ran thus. The number of nucleated cells in each sample was estimated from the amplification of reference gene primers within the assay. To quantify the absolute abundance of each unique TCRbeta CDR3 rearrangement, sequence reads were collapsed and filtered. For each sample, productive Simpson clonality was calculated as the square root of Simpson's diversity index across productive rearrangements. TCRdb provides this immuneACCESS table in a form limited to in-frame rearrangements. Some clones are lacking; in checked studies, under half of them reflect an unresolved V gene, and why the rest are absent is not known. The V and J calls and clone size were taken over from that table, and D and trimming were inferred from the DNA. In all, the sample holds 200,000 to 300,000 clones, and roughly 79% of those were seen once. The ten largest account for 7.5% to 8% of the sample.

Specimen: peripheral blood. The sequence derives from a woman of 80 years or more with COVID-19, enrolled during active disease. The sequence is built from TRBV2 and TRBJ2-5; the D segment could be TRBD2, given 6 matching bases. The DNA reads TGTGCCAGCAGTGAAGCGCAAACGGGGAGGAGGGAGACCCAGTACTTC. Its translation reads: CASSEAQTGRRETQYF.